This entry concerns a single T cell receptor beta chain. Its binding antigen is unknown. No base quality information exists; no much larger clone differs at one position. This sample was taken from a study of shared clonotypes between healthy human individuals (dated by TCRdb to the early 2020s). General notes on the study: A few men and two women, aged 18 to 49 years, made up the cohort. For each donor, three plates each were used for CD4 naive and CD4 memory, two plates were used for CD8 naive, and one plate was used for CD8 memory. Blood TCR repertoires of about five healthy adults were deeply sequenced to estimate repertoire size and the extent of clonotype sharing between individuals. To increase sequencing depth and limit assay-specific biases, different laboratories used diverse techniques to prepare libraries and sequence TCR repertoires. Per donor, leukapheresis produced somewhere between about 0.94 and 8.9 billion PBMCs. What the study reported, not specific to this receptor: Larger estimated clonotype richness was generally found for naive subsets than for memory subsets. The small number of donors limited the genetic and exposure-history diversity represented. Compared with non-shared clonotypes, the clonotypes found in all four sorted-subset donors had higher generation probabilities. Sampling was limited to blood, and TCR repertoires in tissue likely differ from TCR repertoires in blood. Pairwise subsampling indicated that sequencing depth was expected to affect the degree of clonotype sharing among donors. About 5% of naive CD4, roughly 3.6% of naive CD8, roughly 2.4% of memory CD4, and around 0.42% of memory CD8 clonotypes were shared across a few donors. Even with the large sequencing depth, rarefaction of the sorted-subset datasets indicated that sequencing was incomplete.

Including cysteine and phenylalanine, the CDR3 has 17 amino acids. Left in the record is the CDR3 DNA by itself, 51 bases read in frame from the first base. Using the deep immunoSEQ assay, TCR CDR3 regions were amplified from genomic DNA by multiplex PCR. Extracted genomic DNA from each cell subset was spread evenly across all wells of several immunoSEQ 96-well plates, with each plate serving as a replicate. For sorted subsets, each replicate PCR was loaded with about 0.2 ug genomic DNA, equivalent to 30,000 to 35,000 T cell genomes. Purified libraries were quantified with a Qubit 3.0 fluorometer, sized on a Bioanalyzer 2100, and re-quantified with the KAPA Library Quantification kit. Every immunoSEQ 96-well plate was sequenced on a dedicated single-read 150-cycle Illumina NextSeq 550 flow cell. In the original analysis: Because the immunoSEQ output included only junctional sequences and no quality scores, the filtering could not be the same as the filtering used for full-length reads. To assign V/J genes and CDR3, sequences were annotated against IMGT germline references using PyIR, a Python wrapper for IgBLAST v1.9. Reads were removed for weak V/J assignments (E-value above 1e-6), missing CDR3, stop codons, out-of-frame junctions, or ambiguous translated residues. V3J clonotypes were defined as sequences sharing an identical inferred V gene, J gene, and CDR3 amino acid sequence. Percentage overlap between repertoires was computed as shared unique clonotypes divided by the size of the smaller repertoire. Richness of each repertoire was evaluated using RTK rarefaction, the Chao1 estimator, and Recon v2.1 estimates of unobserved clonotypes. OLGA was used to compute generation probabilities for all TCRbeta clonotypes that the gDNA method yielded from four donors. In its TCRdb copy, this immuneACCESS table keeps in-frame sequences only and misses some clones. Where compared with another copy, unresolved V genes explain less than half of these, and the others have no known cause. Clone size and the V and J calls come from that table; the DNA yielded D and trimming. Present in this sample are about 2.4 million clones, 80% to 95% of which were seen just once. The ten largest clonotypes hold approximately 0.35% of the sample.

Donors were healthy HIV-negative adults with no recently reported acute infections or vaccinations. Every donor was a Caucasian adult living in Nashville, Tennessee, USA. Magnetic negative selection was used to enrich CD4+ T cells, after which naive cells were positively selected on CD45RA and the negative fraction became the memory subset. After blood collection by leukapheresis, PBMCs were isolated using Ficoll-Histopaque density gradient centrifugation and then cryopreserved in the vapor phase of liquid nitrogen. Purity and quantity of every magnetically sorted T cell population were checked by analytical flow cytometry. Genomic DNA was isolated from every sorted fraction and measured by UV absorbance on a Nanodrop 2000c.

The sequence links TRBV21-1 to TRBJ2-7; the table's D call TRBD2 went unverified against the DNA. TRBV21-1 is tagged as a pseudogene. The sequence came from a man between 18 and 29 years old in good health. Some clones in this sample may be carry-over from other donors' samples. The sample comprised naive CD4+ T cells from PBMCs. What the cell subset or site label conveys for this sample: CD45RA+ positively selected. The DNA sequence follows: TGTGCCAGCAGCCCCCCGGGGGGGGCCCATAGCTCCTACGAGCAGTACTTC. This is translated as CASSPPGGAHSSYEQYF.